These T cell receptor beta chains were read from a single sample in a study of T cell responses to AZD1222 COVID-19 vaccine. Data came from immunoSEQ multiplex PCR; TCRdb stores just in-frame clones and leaves some out. Of 90,000 to 150,000 clones detected, approximately 90% appear once; the ten largest clones hold about 3%. This specimen was peripheral blood, taken 28 days after the second AZD1222 dose. Source of these receptors: an adult who received the AZD1222 COVID-19 vaccine. Each CDR3 is given with its conserved first and last residue. D genes are given only for firm matches. Only part of the rows carry a size: once, few, many, or a class if the clone is expanded.

j_gene	d_gene	v_gene	abundance	CDR3aa	CDR3nt
TRBJ2-5	-	TRBV6-2/TRBV6-3	-	CASSYSRGRGQETQYF	TGTGCCAGCAGTTACTCAAGAGGACGAGGCCAAGAGACCCAGTACTTC
TRBJ2-3	TRBD2	TRBV11-2	-	CASSLSGASTDTQYF	TGTGCCAGCAGCTTAAGCGGGGCTAGCACAGATACGCAGTATTTT
TRBJ2-7	-	TRBV7-9	-	CASSTQGSSYEQYF	TGTGCCAGCAGTACACAGGGTAGTTCCTACGAGCAGTACTTC
TRBJ2-6	-	TRBV29-1	-	CSVEGLGSGANVLTF	TGCAGCGTTGAAGGGCTAGGCTCTGGGGCCAACGTCCTGACTTTC
TRBJ2-7	-	TRBV7-8	-	CASNLIGAGAYEQYF	TGTGCCAGCAATTTAATAGGCGCAGGAGCCTACGAGCAGTACTTC
TRBJ1-6	TRBD1	TRBV5-4	-	CASSRGTGRDFGNSPLHF	TGTGCCAGCAGCAGGGGGACAGGGAGGGACTTCGGGAATTCACCCCTCCACTTT
TRBJ2-7	-	TRBV5-1	few	CASSLGAGNEQYF	TGCGCCAGCAGCTTGGGGGCAGGCAACGAGCAGTACTTC
TRBJ2-7	TRBD1	TRBV13	-	CASSLLRGTSNEQYF	TGTGCCAGCAGCCTACTCAGGGGGACAAGTAACGAGCAGTACTTC
TRBJ1-5	-	TRBV19	-	CASSQGWMQPQHF	TGTGCCAGTAGTCAGGGTTGGATGCAGCCCCAGCATTTT
TRBJ2-5	TRBD2	TRBV5-1	-	CASRLGHSGGETQYF	TGCGCCAGCAGACTAGGCCATAGCGGGGGGGAGACCCAGTACTTC
TRBJ1-1	TRBD1	TRBV4-1	-	CASSQETGAVTEAFF	TGCGCCAGCAGCCAAGAGACAGGGGCTGTCACTGAAGCTTTCTTT
TRBJ2-7	-	TRBV11-2	-	CASSSSAGGAYEQYF	TGTGCCAGCAGCTCCTCAGCGGGTGGGGCTTACGAGCAGTACTTC
TRBJ1-1	TRBD1	TRBV6-5	-	CASLGQGVTEAFF	TGTGCCAGCCTAGGACAGGGCGTCACTGAAGCTTTCTTT
TRBJ1-5	-	TRBV19	few	CASRSRQGFGQPQHF	TGTGCCAGTAGGTCCCGTCAGGGCTTCGGGCAGCCCCAGCATTTT
TRBJ2-7	TRBD2	TRBV7-8	-	CASSLLAGAYEQYF	TGTGCCAGCAGCCTACTAGCGGGGGCCTACGAGCAGTACTTC
TRBJ1-6	-	TRBV5-1	-	CASSLSSRTNSPLHF	TGCGCCAGCAGCTTATCTTCGCGGACAAATTCACCCCTCCACTTT